The 2 T cell receptor beta chains reported below all come from one sample, sequenced in a study of T cells after yellow fever vaccination. TCRdb re-analysed the 5' RACE reads in MiXCR, keeping a single row per CDR3 protein. The table shows about 630,000 distinct CDR3 sequences, with 9% to 15% occurring only once. This specimen was PBMCs, taken on the day of the yellow fever booster vaccination. All receptors come from a young man who received the YFV17D yellow fever vaccine.

In this sample, this clonotype turned up a few times. The chain uses TRBV20-1 and TRBJ2-3; D remains unclear. Germline V gene lookup returns CDR1 DFQATT and CDR2 SNEGSKA (reference sequence). The ends were cut back, 6 bases at V and 0 bases at J, with 10 bases in the middle. The CDR3 totals 13 residues. The DNA for the CDR3 is TGCAGTGCGGACCTAGGGAGCACAGATACGCAGTATTTT. Its translation is CSADLGSTDTQYF.

The chain employs TRBV6-1 and TRBJ1-5; D perhaps matches TRBD1 (6 bases). The V gene's germline CDR1 is MNHNS and CDR2 SASEGT. The CDR3 extends over 14 amino acids. The ends were cut back, 4 bases at V and 3 bases at J, with 10 bases in the middle. The CDR3 region is CASSGGQSNQPQHF. The CDR3 DNA reads TGTGCCAGCAGTGGCGGACAGTCCAATCAGCCCCAGCATTTT.